A single T cell receptor (beta chain) is shown here with its context. Its antigen is unknown. Libraries were prepared by immunoSEQ multiplex PCR; TCRdb keeps only in-frame clonotypes and omits some of them. The sample lists fewer than 250,000 clones, approximately 88% seen once, with about 14% in the top ten. The CDR3 is 12 amino acids. The V end lost 0 bases, the J end lost 8 bases, and 5 bases lay between the germline ends. Germline CDR1 and CDR2: LGHNA and YSLEER. This record comes from a study of cytomegalovirus exposure and HLA in healthy donors. Notes on the study in general: Most sequenced TCRs were rare (though some public TCRs occurred in many donors). There were approximately 150 TCR beta chains listed as cytomegalovirus-associated.

The source material was PBMCs. The J gene is TRBJ2-1, the V gene TRBV4-3; no clear D. The sequence derives from a woman under 40 in good health and CMV-seropositive. CDR3 bases: TGCGCCAGCAGCCAAGATGGTTATGAGCAGTTCTTC. This encodes CASSQDGYEQFF.